The rows below give T cell receptor beta chains drawn from one sample of a study of tumor and adjacent non-tumor tissue in lung cancer. TCRdb used MiXCR to reprocess the multiplex PCR reads, holding one entry per CDR3 protein. This table holds 110,000 or so distinct CDR3 sequences, approximately 82% found once. Specimen: lung tumor tissue. These TCRs come from a woman aged 60-75 years with non-small cell lung cancer. Each CDR3 is given with its conserved first and last residue. D genes are given only for firm matches. Clone size is shown for a subset of rows, as once, few, many or a class of expanded clone.

D: -
size: -
V: TRBV29-1
J: TRBJ2-7
CDR3: CSVTETYEQYF
DNA: TGCAGCGTGACAGAGACATACGAGCAGTACTTC

D: -
size: -
V: TRBV6-5
J: TRBJ2-7
CDR3: CVSSPRRGTYEQYF
DNA: TGTGTCAGCAGCCCCAGGCGGGGTACCTACGAGCAGTACTTC

D: -
size: -
V: TRBV6-1
J: TRBJ1-6
CDR3: CASSEDEDLSPFHF
DNA: TGTGCCAGCAGTGAAGATGAGGACCTTTCACCCTTCCACTTT

D: TRBD1
size: once
V: TRBV11-2
J: TRBJ2-1
CDR3: CASSRQGQRSYNEQFF
DNA: TGTGCCAGCAGCAGACAGGGACAGCGCTCCTATAATGAGCAGTTCTTC

D: -
size: -
V: TRBV11-1
J: TRBJ1-2
CDR3: CASSSQDLLYVYTF
DNA: TGTGCCAGCAGCTCACAGGACCTGCTCTATGTCTACACCTTC

D: -
size: few
V: TRBV11-2
J: TRBJ1-2
CDR3: CASRAGLGGYTF
DNA: TGTGCCAGCAGAGCGGGTCTGGGGGGCTACACCTTC

D: TRBD2
size: -
V: TRBV11-2
J: TRBJ2-7
CDR3: CTSSCGTSGSYEHYF
DNA: TGTACCAGCAGCTGCGGGACTAGCGGGAGCTACGAACATTACTTC

D: -
size: -
V: TRBV29-1
J: TRBJ1-1
CDR3: CSVNAVGIEALF
DNA: TGCAGCGTTAACGCTGTGGGAATTGAAGCTTTATTT

D: -
size: -
V: TRBV6-6
J: TRBJ2-3
CDR3: CASTRRRTPDTQYF
DNA: TGTGCCAGCACAAGGAGGCGAACCCCAGATACACAGTATTTT

D: -
size: -
V: TRBV6-4
J: TRBJ1-1
CDR3: CASSWTVNTDAFF
DNA: TGTGCCAGTAGTTGGACAGTGAACACTGACGCTTTCTTT

D: -
size: once
V: TRBV28
J: TRBJ2-4
CDR3: CAHSFGEGDIQYF
DNA: TGTGCCCACAGTTTCGGGGAGGGGGACATTCAATACTTC

D: -
size: -
V: TRBV6-2/TRBV6-3
J: TRBJ1-5
CDR3: CACSPPGPGRPQHF
DNA: TGTGCCTGCAGTCCACCGGGACCCGGAAGGCCCCAGCATTTT

D: -
size: -
V: TRBV11-1
J: TRBJ1-1
CDR3: CGSSLLADTEAVF
DNA: TGTGGCAGCAGCTTACTGGCAGACACTGAAGCTGTCTTT

D: -
size: -
V: TRBV11-3
J: TRBJ1-1
CDR3: CASSLDSGGGTEAFF
DNA: TGTGCCAGCAGTTTAGATTCGGGGGGCGGCACTGAAGCTTTCTTT

D: -
size: -
V: TRBV5-6
J: TRBJ2-5
CDR3: CGSRFTGISGETQYF
DNA: TGTGGCAGTAGGTTCACAGGGATCAGTGGAGAGACCCAGTACTTC

D: -
size: -
V: TRBV28
J: TRBJ1-5
CDR3: CASKGANQHQHF
DNA: TGTGCCAGCAAAGGAGCTAATCAGCACCAGCATTTT

D: -
size: -
V: TRBV6-5
J: TRBJ2-7
CDR3: CINSLLGGDGEQYF
DNA: TGTATCAACAGTCTCCTCGGCGGGGACGGCGAGCAGTACTTC

D: -
size: few
V: TRBV20-1
J: TRBJ1-5
CDR3: CSGSRVISNQPQHF
DNA: TGCAGTGGGTCCCGGGTCATTAGCAATCAGCCCCAACATTTT

D: -
size: -
V: TRBV11-1
J: TRBJ1-1
CDR3: CTSSLGGGNTEAFF
DNA: TGTACCAGCAGCTTAGGAGGGGGGAACACTGAAGCTTTCTTT

D: -
size: -
V: TRBV28
J: TRBJ1-5
CDR3: CASRGGSSNQPQNF
DNA: TGTGCCAGCCGAGGGGGAAGTAGCAATCAGCCCCAGAATTTT

D: -
size: -
V: TRBV11-3
J: TRBJ1-2
CDR3: CASLLHAGGSIYGYTF
DNA: TGTGCCAGCTTATTACATGCAGGAGGATCTATCTATGGCTACACCTTC

D: TRBD1
size: -
V: TRBV11-2
J: TRBJ2-5
CDR3: CARSSTWTGGGTQCF
DNA: TGTGCCAGAAGCTCGACATGGACAGGGGGCGGGACCCAGTGCTTC

D: -
size: -
V: TRBV11-2
J: TRBJ2-1
CDR3: CASSKTWTARSEQFF
DNA: TGTGCCAGCAGCAAAACCTGGACGGCCAGGAGCGAGCAGTTCTTC

D: -
size: -
V: TRBV20-1
J: TRBJ1-5
CDR3: CNARDCQALSNQPQHF
DNA: TGCAATGCTAGAGATTGTCAGGCTTTAAGCAATCAGCCCCAGCATTTT

D: -
size: -
V: TRBV6-1
J: TRBJ1-1
CDR3: CASSEAIGDTEAFF
DNA: TGTGCCAGCAGTGAAGCCATTGGGGACACTGAAGCTTTCTTT